Below are 30 T cell receptor beta chains sequenced from a single sample in a study of cytomegalovirus exposure and HLA in healthy donors. Vbeta (60) and Jbeta (13) primers were used in the PCR. Using immunoSEQ multiplex PCR, the repertoire was profiled, and TCRdb retains in-frame clones only, with some absent. The data show approximately 150,000 clones, more than 60% seen once. The sequenced material came from PBMCs. All receptors derive from a woman between 55 and 75 years old in good health and CMV-seronegative.

CDR3 loop: CASSLLVREESPLHF. The DNA of the CDR3 is TGTGCCAGCAGCTTGTTGGTCAGGGAGGAATCACCCCTCCACTTT. The chain is built from TRBV5-6 and TRBJ1-6; D perhaps matches TRBD1 (5 bases). Germline V gives CDR1 SGHDT, CDR2 YYEEEE. CDR3 length: 15 amino acids. Trimming removed 1 base at V and 10 bases at J, with 15 bases between. Filled out from reference TRBV5-6 and TRBJ1-6, the complete variable domain reads DAGVTQSPTHLIKTRGQQVTLRCSPKSGHDTVSWYQQALGQGPQFIFQYYEEEERQRGNFPDRFSGHQFPNYSSELNVNALLLGDSALYLCASSLLVREESPLHFGNGTRLTVT.

This CDR3 reads CAWRDRVSYEQYF. The CDR3 DNA reads as TGTGCCTGGAGGGACAGGGTTTCCTACGAGCAGTACTTC. The chain uses TRBV30 and TRBJ2-7, with 8 bases lining up with TRBD1. The trim removed 3 bases at V and 1 base at J, leaving 2 bases unmatched. The CDR3 sequence is 13 residues long. Per germline, CDR1 GTSNPN and CDR2 SVGIG (reference sequence).

The chain carries TRBV5-1 and TRBJ2-5; TRBD2 agrees at 10 bases. The V gene's germline CDR1 is SGHRS and CDR2 YFSETQ. This CDR3 is built from 15 residues. Trimming at V came to 1 base and at J to 4 bases, leaving 4 bases not matched to a gene. The CDR3 nucleotides are TGCGCCAGCAGCTTGCTAGCGGGGGAAAGAGAGACCCAGTACTTC. As protein: CASSLLAGERETQYF.

Only a few counts were recorded for this clone. The rearrangement joins TRBV6-6 to TRBJ2-3; D uncertain. Germline CDR1 and CDR2: MNHNY and SVGAGI (reference sequence). V was shortened by 6 bases and J by 0 bases, with 10 bases between the two germline ends. The CDR3 extends over 14 amino acids. The CDR3 loop is CASSRRHSTDTQYF. The CDR3 bases are TGTGCCAGCAGCCGACGACATAGCACAGATACGCAGTATTTT.

The chain joins TRBV18 to TRBJ1-2; D gene uncertain. This CDR3 is built from 13 residues. Germline V gene lookup returns CDR1 KGHSH and CDR2 LQKENI. The V end was cut by 2 bases, the J end by 4 bases, with 8 bases between. The CDR3 DNA sequence: TGTGCCAGCTCACCAGGAGAGGGCTATGGCTACACCTTC. Its translation: CASSPGEGYGYTF.

The genes are TRBV25-1 and TRBJ2-3, with 10 bases aligning to TRBD2. CDR3 length: 14 residues. The V segment lost 7 bases and the J segment 3 bases; nucleotides outside the gene matches: 4. Germline V lookup: CDR1 MGHDK, CDR2 SYGVNS. The DNA of the CDR3 is TGTGCCAGCATTAGCGGGAGGCTTACAGATACGCAGTATTTT. Translating gives CASISGRLTDTQYF. The complete variable domain, with remaining parts taken from reference TRBV25-1 and TRBJ2-3, reads EADIYQTPRYLVIGTGKKITLECSQTMGHDKMYWYQQDPGMELHLIHYSYGVNSTEKGDLSSESTVSRIRTEHFPLTLESARPSHTSQYLCASISGRLTDTQYFGPGTRLTVL.

This clone occurred a few times. The chain carries TRBV19 and TRBJ1-2, with 7 bases aligning to TRBD1. With 3 bases clipped from V and 4 bases from J, the junction kept 17 bases outside the gene matches. Looked up from germline, CDR1 is LNHDA and CDR2 is SQIVND (reference sequence). The CDR3 length is 18 residues. The CDR3 spells CASSISSTPRGIGYGYTF. The DNA of the CDR3 is TGTGCCAGTAGTATCTCGTCGACTCCCAGGGGGATCGGCTATGGCTACACCTTC.

The chain links TRBV5-1 to TRBJ1-2, with 8 bases matching TRBD1. With 4 bases clipped from V and 6 bases from J, the junction kept 8 bases outside the gene matches. The germline CDR1 and CDR2 sequences are SGHRS and YFSETQ. The CDR3 sequence is 14 residues long. CDR3 bases: TGCGCCAGCAGCCCCTTGGCAGGGGGCAATGGCTACACCTTC. This encodes CASSPLAGGNGYTF.

The chain is built from TRBV14 and TRBJ2-3, with TRBD1 as a possible D gene (5 bases). Germline lookup yields CDR1 SGHDN and CDR2 FVKESK. The length of the CDR3 is 15 residues. V was shortened by 3 bases and J by 4 bases, with 14 bases between the two germline ends. CDR3 bases: TGTGCCAGCAGCCACAACCAGGGTAATTCAGATACGCAGTATTTT. Translated: CASSHNQGNSDTQYF.

The chain combines TRBV4-2 with TRBJ2-1; possible D gene TRBD2, 5 bases. With 4 bases removed from V and 0 bases from J, the gap between germline ends came to 10 bases. CDR1 and CDR2 (germline): LGHNA, YNFKEQ. This CDR3 contains 15 residues. The CDR3 coding sequence is TGTGCCAGCAGCCGAGGGCGGAGCTCCTACAATGAGCAGTTCTTC. It codes for CASSRGRSSYNEQFF.

The chain recombines TRBV5-4 with TRBJ2-1; D gene ambiguous. V shed 1 base and J shed 6 bases, with 8 bases lying between them. Germline loops: CDR1 SGHNT, CDR2 YYREEE (reference sequence). The CDR3 extends over 13 amino acids. CDR3 loop: CASSLSSSNEQFF. DNA for the CDR3: TGTGCCAGCAGCTTGTCGAGCTCCAATGAGCAGTTCTTC.

This clone occurred once. The CDR3: CASSLQTRTSYEQYF. CDR3 bases: TGTGCCAGCAGCTTACAGACTCGTACCTCCTACGAGCAGTACTTC. The chain links TRBV7-2 to TRBJ2-7, with no clear D. In germline, CDR1 is SGHTA, CDR2 FQGNSA. V was pared by 2 bases and J by 0 bases, with 11 bases between. The CDR3 extends over 15 amino acids.

The chain couples TRBV4-1 to TRBJ2-1, with D possibly matching TRBD2 (7 bases). The germline V gene encodes CDR1 MGHRA and CDR2 YSYEKL. CDR3 length: 15 residues. The V end lost 3 bases, the J end lost 5 bases, and 14 bases lay between the germline ends. The CDR3 region has the DNA TGCGCCAGCAGCCAGCGTGAGGGGGGGAACAATGAGCAGTTCTTC. Amino acids: CASSQREGGNNEQFF.

The chain uses TRBV5-4 and TRBJ1-2, with a weak D call TRBD1 (6 bases). In germline, CDR1 is SGHNT, CDR2 YYREEE (reference sequence). The CDR3 length is 13 residues. The V end was cut by 4 bases, the J end by 5 bases, with 12 bases between. As DNA, the CDR3 is TGTGCCAGCAGCCAGAGGGGGGGATATGGCTACACCTTC. This sequence encodes CASSQRGGYGYTF.

The rearrangement uses TRBV6-5 and TRBJ2-3; TRBD2 agrees at 7 bases. The CDR3 length is 14 residues. CDR1 and CDR2 (germline): MNHEY, SVGAGI. Trimming at V came to 5 bases and at J to 0 bases, leaving 2 bases not matched to a gene. CDR3 in amino acids: CASSRAGSTDTQYF. As DNA, the CDR3 is TGTGCCAGCAGTAGAGCGGGGAGCACAGATACGCAGTATTTT.

A remark on this clone: Other DNA sequences from this sample encode an identical CDR3 as well. The V gene is TRBV19, the J gene TRBJ2-1; 10 bases line up with TRBD2. The trim removed 2 bases at V and 0 bases at J, leaving 7 bases unmatched. The V gene's germline CDR1 is LNHDA and CDR2 SQIVND (reference sequence). This CDR3 is built from 18 residues. CDR3 DNA sequence: TGTGCCAGTAGTATAAGAAGCGGGGGGGCTGGCTCCTACAATGAGCAGTTCTTC. The encoded protein is CASSIRSGGAGSYNEQFF.

This clone was recorded at least ten times. This sequence joins TRBV21-1 and TRBJ1-3; the table gives TRBD1 as D, unverified against the DNA. TRBV21-1 is recorded as a pseudogene. The CDR3 is 12 residues long. The CDR3 DNA reads TGTGTGCAGGGGAAGTCTGGAAACACCATATATTTT. Its translation is CVQGKSGNTIYF.

This clone has a single count. The chain is built from TRBV6-5 and TRBJ1-2; 7 nucleotides align to TRBD1. This CDR3 is built from 15 residues. Trimming cost V 5 bases and J 4 bases; bases outside gene matches: 10. Germline V gene data show CDR1 as MNHEY and CDR2 as SVGAGI. The CDR3 spells CASSNTGVAGYGYTF. DNA for the CDR3: TGTGCCAGCAGTAATACAGGGGTCGCGGGCTATGGCTACACCTTC.

This clone was picked up one time. V gene TRBV2 combines with J gene TRBJ1-1; the match to TRBD1 covers 7 bases. The length of the CDR3 is 12 residues. J was trimmed by 0 bases and V by 9 bases; bases with no gene match: 1. The germline gives CDR1 SNHLY, CDR2 FYNNEI. CDR3 bases: TGTGCCAGGGGACAGATGAACACTGAAGCTTTCTTT. The encoded protein is CARGQMNTEAFF.

This clone was seen many times. The same CDR3 arises from other DNA sequences in this sample as well. CDR3: CASSPPGLAGGLFF. CDR3 nucleotides: TGTGCCAGCAGCCCTCCGGGACTAGCGGGAGGACTGTTCTTC. The rearrangement uses TRBV7-9 and TRBJ2-1; 15 bases fit TRBD2. Germline assignment: CDR1 SEHNR and CDR2 FQNEAQ (reference sequence). The CDR3 totals 14 residues. Trimming cost V 5 bases and J 15 bases; bases outside gene matches: 8.

The chain's CDR3 is CASSPGTFLYEQYF. The CDR3 DNA follows: TGTGCCAGCAGCCCCGGGACATTTCTCTACGAGCAGTACTTC. The genes are TRBV28 and TRBJ2-7; D may be TRBD1 (6 bases). Trimming removed 6 bases at V and 3 bases at J, with 15 bases between. The CDR3 consists of 14 residues. Germline V gene data show CDR1 as MDHEN and CDR2 as SYDVKM.

This sequence joins TRBV5-1 and TRBJ2-3; possible D gene TRBD2, 5 bases. The ends were cut back, 4 bases at V and 1 base at J, with 13 bases in the middle. Looked up from germline, CDR1 is SGHRS and CDR2 is YFSETQ. The CDR3 sequence is 15 residues long. The CDR3 loop reads CASSASGVGTDTQYF. CDR3 bases: TGCGCCAGCAGCGCCTCCGGGGTTGGCACAGATACGCAGTATTTT.

The V gene is TRBV6-5, the J gene TRBJ2-5; no clear D. The germline V gene encodes CDR1 MNHEY and CDR2 SVGAGI. This CDR3 region has 16 residues. V was shortened by 2 bases and J by 2 bases, with 15 bases between the two germline ends. CDR3 region: CASSYTKTPPQETQYF. In nucleotides, the CDR3 is TGTGCCAGCAGTTACACCAAGACACCTCCACAAGAGACCCAGTACTTC.

The genes are TRBV7-9 and TRBJ1-1; D unclear. The CDR3 consists of 14 residues. CDR1 is SEHNR, CDR2 FQNEAQ, per germline (reference sequence). The ends were cut back, 0 bases at V and 0 bases at J, with 5 bases in the middle. CDR3: CASSLAHMNTEAFF. CDR3 sequence (DNA): TGTGCCAGCAGCTTAGCCCACATGAACACTGAAGCTTTCTTT. The complete variable domain, with remaining parts taken from reference TRBV7-9 and TRBJ1-1, reads DTGVSQNPRHKITKRGQNVTFRCDPISEHNRLYWYRQTLGQGPEFLTYFQNEAQLEKSRLLSDRFSAERPKGSFSTLEIQRTEQGDSAMYLCASSLAHMNTEAFFGQGTRLTVV.

A word on this clone: Other DNA variants within this sample encode the same CDR3. The chain couples TRBV5-5 to TRBJ2-3; D unclear. V was pared by 1 base and J by 3 bases, with 3 bases between. CDR3 length: 12 residues. CDR1 is SGHKS, CDR2 YYEKEE, per germline (reference sequence). The CDR3 spells CASSLPTDTQYF. Here the CDR3 DNA reads TGTGCCAGCAGCTTGCCTACAGATACGCAGTATTTT.

This clone was seen only a few times. The rearrangement uses TRBV5-5 and TRBJ1-5; no reliable D call. This CDR3 is built from 11 residues. Trimming shortened V by 4 bases and J by 5 bases, and 4 bases separated the two germline ends. Germline CDR1 reads SGHKS; CDR2 reads YYEKEE (reference sequence). For the CDR3, the DNA is TGTGCCAGCAGCCGTTATCAGCCCCAGCATTTT. This translates into CASSRYQPQHF. Supplemented by reference TRBV5-5 and TRBJ1-5, the full variable domain reads DAGVTQSPTHLIKTRGQQVTLRCSPISGHKSVSWYQQVLGQGPQFIFQYYEKEERGRGNFPDRFSARQFPNYSSELNVNALLLGDSALYLCASSRYQPQHFGDGTRLSIL.

This clone was seen a single time. The chain uses TRBV25-1 and TRBJ1-2, with 7 bases that match TRBD1. Per the germline V gene, CDR1 is MGHDK and CDR2 is SYGVNS. J was trimmed by 0 bases and V by 6 bases; bases with no gene match: 1. The CDR3 spans 13 residues. The CDR3 loop reads CASSRGANYGYTF. CDR3 DNA: TGTGCCAGCAGCAGGGGGGCTAACTATGGCTACACCTTC.

The chain has TRBV19 and TRBJ1-2, with 7 bases fitting TRBD1. V dropped 5 bases and J dropped 6; count of bases not matched to a gene: 3. The CDR3 has 12 residues. The germline gives CDR1 LNHDA, CDR2 SQIVND (reference sequence). As DNA, the CDR3 is TGTGCCAGTAGTCGACAGGGAAATGGCTACACCTTC. Translation: CASSRQGNGYTF.

This clone has only one observation. The chain employs TRBV6-5 and TRBJ2-4; D is perhaps TRBD2 (7 bases). The CDR3 is made up of 16 amino acids. Germline lookup yields CDR1 MNHEY and CDR2 SVGAGI. V lost 0 bases and J lost 2, with 11 bases in between. The CDR3 is CASSYSRGASKNIQYF. CDR3 DNA sequence: TGTGCCAGCAGTTACTCCCGGGGGGCGTCCAAAAACATTCAGTACTTC.

The chain uses TRBV5-1 and TRBJ2-5; TRBD2 matches 11 bases. The V and J ends lost 4 bases and 5 bases, in that order; junction bases with no gene match: 10. The CDR3 has 16 residues. In germline, CDR1 is SGHRS, CDR2 YFSETQ. The CDR3 DNA is TGCGCCAGCAGCCCAGGCGTAGCGGGAGGGATTGAGACCCAGTACTTC. The encoded protein is CASSPGVAGGIETQYF.